This T cell receptor (beta chain) derives from a study of cytomegalovirus exposure and HLA in healthy donors. Overall study: Earlier, 117 million unique TCR beta sequences were recovered from around 180 million T cells by an analysis.

PCR employed 60 Vbeta and 13 Jbeta primers. The method was immunoSEQ multiplex PCR; TCRdb's version includes in-frame clones alone and lacks a portion of them. This table holds some 130,000 clones, approximately 83% found once. Healthy bone marrow donors formed the donor group. Sequencing was performed on PBMCs. The sequence derives from a man in his forties or fifties in good health and CMV-seronegative.

This CDR3 reads CASDRGGETQYF. CDR3 sequence (DNA): TGTGCCAGCGACAGGGGTGGGGAGACCCAGTACTTC. V is TRBV2 and J is TRBJ2-5; TRBD1 matches 8 bases. Germline assignment: CDR1 SNHLY and CDR2 FYNNEI. The CDR3 loop spans 12 amino acids. With V trimmed by 8 bases and J by 5 bases, 4 bases remained unmatched.